Listed below are T cell receptor beta chains from one sample, sequenced in a study of identical twins. TCRdb independently ran MiXCR on the 5' RACE reads; one entry per CDR3 protein. The data hold roughly 710,000 distinct CDR3 sequences, with over 5% observed a single time. Specimen: naive T cells sorted from blood. All receptors come from a man aged 18 to 30 in good health. CDR3s include the opening cysteine and the closing phenylalanine or tryptophan. The D gene is left open where the match is weak. Clone size is given for some rows only: seen once, a few or many times, or a class if the clone is expanded.

many,TRBV12-3/TRBV12-4,TRBJ2-3,.,TGTGCCAGCAGTTTGGCACACACCAGATTCCAGTATTTT,CASSLAHTRFQYF
many,TRBV5-1,TRBJ2-1,.,TGCGCCAGCAGCTTATTGGGGCGGCGGGCCAGTAGCTCCTACAATGAGCAGTTCTTC,CASSLLGRRASSSYNEQFF
.,TRBV12-3/TRBV12-4,TRBJ2-3,TRBD2,TGTGCCAGAGCCCAGGGACTAGCGGGAGCAGATGCGCAGTATTTC,CARAQGLAGADAQYF
many,TRBV12-3/TRBV12-4,TRBJ1-1,.,TGTGCCAGCAGTTTAGCGCCGGGACTGACTGAAGCTTTCTTT,CASSLAPGLTEAFF
many,TRBV6-5,TRBJ2-3,.,TGTGCCAGCAGTTACCCCGCTAGCACAGATACGCAGTATTTT,CASSYPASTDTQYF
few,TRBV12-3/TRBV12-4,TRBJ2-6,.,TGTGCCAGCATCCGGGGCAGGGGTTTGTCTGGGGCCAACGTCCTGACTTTC,CASIRGRGLSGANVLTF
many,TRBV10-1,TRBJ2-3,.,TGCGCCAATCCCAGGGCGGGAGATACGCAGTATTTT,CANPRAGDTQYF
many,TRBV20-1,TRBJ1-1,.,TGCAGTGCTAGGGGGTCTTTAGACAGACAGTCCGCCAAGCCACCGAACACTGAAGCTTTCTTT,CSARGSLDRQSAKPPNTEAFF
.,TRBV27,TRBJ2-5,TRBD2,TGTGCCAGCAGTCGAAGGGGGTTAGCGGGAGTGGAGACCCAGTACTTC,CASSRRGLAGVETQYF
.,TRBV20-1,TRBJ2-1,TRBD2,TGCAGTGCTATTCTCGGTAGCGGGTACAATGAGCAGTTCTTC,CSAILGSGYNEQFF
many,TRBV4-3,TRBJ2-1,TRBD2,TGCGCCAGCAGCCAATCTAGCGGGTCCTACAATGAGCAGTTCTTC,CASSQSSGSYNEQFF
few,TRBV9,TRBJ2-3,.,TGTGCCAGCAGCGTCCCCCCGACCGGAGATACGCAGTATTTT,CASSVPPTGDTQYF
many,TRBV29-1,TRBJ2-1,.,TGCAGCGTGGGAGGGACAGAATACAATGAGCAGTTCTTC,CSVGGTEYNEQFF
few,TRBV20-1,TRBJ1-5,TRBD1,TGCAGTGCGACTGACAGGGCTGGCAATCAGCCCCAGCATTTT,CSATDRAGNQPQHF
many,TRBV5-1,TRBJ2-1,TRBD2,TGCGCCAGCAGCCTAGAGACTAGCGCCTATGAGCAGTTCTTC,CASSLETSAYEQFF
.,TRBV5-1,TRBJ2-1,.,TGCGCCAGCAGCTTGGCTCCATCGATCGGGGACAATGAGCAGTTCTTC,CASSLAPSIGDNEQFF
few,TRBV27,TRBJ1-6,.,TGTGCCAGCAGTTTAACGGGGGCACCCCTCCACTTT,CASSLTGAPLHF
many,TRBV5-1,TRBJ1-1,.,TGCGCCAGCAGCTTGGAGTCTCGGGGATTCGGCACTGAAGCTTTCTTT,CASSLESRGFGTEAFF
many,TRBV7-9,TRBJ2-1,TRBD2,TGTGCCAGCAGCTTAGTGGGGAGGGTCGTCTATGAGCAGTTCTTC,CASSLVGRVVYEQFF
many,TRBV6-5,TRBJ2-5,TRBD1,TGTGCCAGCAGTTACGATACAGGGGAAGAGACCCAGTACTTC,CASSYDTGEETQYF
.,TRBV7-8,TRBJ2-3,.,TGTGCCAGCAGCTTAGCGTCAGGGACTAGCACAGATACGCAGTATTTT,CASSLASGTSTDTQYF
many,TRBV7-8,TRBJ2-2,.,TGTGCCAGCAGCCCAGGACAGACCGGGGAGCTGTTTTTT,CASSPGQTGELFF
.,TRBV3-1,TRBJ2-6,.,TGTGCCAGCAGCCAAGAGAGGCTTTTAGGGTCTGGGGCCAACGTCCTGACTTTC,CASSQERLLGSGANVLTF
.,TRBV9,TRBJ2-1,TRBD2,TGTGCCAGCAGCGTAGGTGTGTCGGGGGGAGCCGAGCAGTTCTTC,CASSVGVSGGAEQFF
many,TRBV12-3/TRBV12-4,TRBJ1-1,TRBD1,TGTGCCAGCAGTCAGGGGGGTGAAGCTTTCTTT,CASSQGGEAFF
.,TRBV7-2,TRBJ2-7,TRBD2,TGTGCCAGCAGCTTCGCTGCGGGAGGAGTATACGAGCAGTACTTC,CASSFAAGGVYEQYF
many,TRBV4-1,TRBJ2-1,.,TGCGCCAGCAGCCTATTACATTTAGGGTACAATGAGCAGTTCTTC,CASSLLHLGYNEQFF
.,TRBV18,TRBJ1-6,.,TGTGCCAGCTCACCAGGGTATAATTCACCCCTCCACTTT,CASSPGYNSPLHF
many,TRBV12-3/TRBV12-4,TRBJ2-1,TRBD2,TGTGCCACCAACAGCGGGAGGGCGGTTAATGAGCAGTTCTTC,CATNSGRAVNEQFF
.,TRBV11-2,TRBJ2-3,.,TGTGCCAGCAGCTTAGATGGGTGGGCTAGTCCAGATACGCAGTATTTT,CASSLDGWASPDTQYF
.,TRBV28,TRBJ2-2,.,TGTGCCAGCAGTTCTCCGACAGGTTATACCGGGGAGCTGTTTTTT,CASSSPTGYTGELFF
few,TRBV3-1,TRBJ1-2,.,TGTGCCAGCAGCCCCTGGGGGCAGGACCTTTATGGCTACACCTTC,CASSPWGQDLYGYTF
few,TRBV15,TRBJ2-1,.,TGTGCCACCAGAGGGGGGGCCCCGAGCTCCTACAATGAGCAGTTCTTC,CATRGGAPSSYNEQFF
many,TRBV25-1,TRBJ2-2,.,TGTGCCAGCAGTGAATATAGCACCGGGGAGCTGTTTTTT,CASSEYSTGELFF
few,TRBV7-3,TRBJ2-3,.,TGTGCCAGCAGCCCCCCGGAGGGCCGGACGCAGTATTTT,CASSPPEGRTQYF
.,TRBV20-1,TRBJ2-7,.,TGCAGTGCTAGAGATCATGGGGACCCTACCTACGAGCAGTACTTC,CSARDHGDPTYEQYF
many,TRBV20-1,TRBJ2-7,TRBD2,TGCAGTGCTAGACTAGCGGGAGGGGACTACGAGCAGTACTTC,CSARLAGGDYEQYF
many,TRBV14,TRBJ1-1,.,TGTGCCAGCAATATAGGCAGTGCGAACACTGAAGCTTTCTTT,CASNIGSANTEAFF
many,TRBV11-2,TRBJ2-3,.,TGTGCCAGCAGCTTAGGCTGGGCGCAGTATTTT,CASSLGWAQYF
many,TRBV9,TRBJ1-1,.,TGTGCCAGCAGCGTAGATGGTACGGTTGAAGCTTTCTTT,CASSVDGTVEAFF
.,TRBV18,TRBJ1-4,.,TGTGCCAGCTCGGGGGGGGCTGAAGAAAAACTGTTTTTT,CASSGGAEEKLFF
.,TRBV11-3,TRBJ2-2,TRBD2,TGTGCCAGCAGCTTAACTAGCGGGATTGTCACCGGGGAGCTGTTTTTT,CASSLTSGIVTGELFF
few,TRBV20-1,TRBJ2-1,.,TGCAGCGTAGCTAGCCGATACCCCAATGAGCAGTTCTTC,CSVASRYPNEQFF
few,TRBV7-2,TRBJ2-2,.,TGTGCCAGCAGCTTAGCCGTGATTTTGGCGAGGAACACCGGGGAGCTGTTTTTT,CASSLAVILARNTGELFF
many,TRBV4-2,TRBJ2-3,TRBD1,TGTGCCAGCAGCCAACCCGGGACAGGGGCTGGGTCGGGCACAGATACGCAGTATTTT,CASSQPGTGAGSGTDTQYF
few,TRBV24-1,TRBJ2-1,.,TGTGCCACCAGTGGCAGTACGGGGGATGTTACCTACAATGAGCAGTTCTTC,CATSGSTGDVTYNEQFF
many,TRBV29-1,TRBJ2-1,.,TGCAGCGTTGAAGGTTTGGCCCATTTAGATGAGCAGTTCTTC,CSVEGLAHLDEQFF
many,TRBV20-1,TRBJ2-4,.,TGCAGTGCTAGAACGGGACCAATGCTGGTCAAAAACATTCAGTACTTC,CSARTGPMLVKNIQYF
.,TRBV7-1,TRBJ2-1,TRBD2,TGTGCCAGCAGCTCCCCGAGGGGGGGGGACATCGGACTAGCGGGAGGCCCAAAATACAATGAGCAGTTCTTC,CASSSPRGGDIGLAGGPKYNEQFF
.,TRBV3-1,TRBJ2-1,TRBD1,TGTGCCAGCAGCCAAGCCCCTACCTGGGACAGGGCCTACAATGAGCAGTTCTTC,CASSQAPTWDRAYNEQFF
.,TRBV5-1,TRBJ1-2,.,TGCGCCAGCAGCCCGAAGGGACAACTCTATGGCTACACCTTC,CASSPKGQLYGYTF
few,TRBV7-2,TRBJ2-4,.,TGTGCCAGCAGCTCTCTGGGACACCTAGCCAAAAACATTCAGTACTTC,CASSSLGHLAKNIQYF
.,TRBV15,TRBJ2-1,.,TGTGCCACCAGCAGAGAAGGTAGCCGGAGCAATGAGCAGTTCTTC,CATSREGSRSNEQFF
many,TRBV12-3/TRBV12-4,TRBJ1-2,.,TGTGCCAGCAGCAACCCCGTGGGGGGGCTCGATGGCTACACCTTC,CASSNPVGGLDGYTF
.,TRBV29-1,TRBJ2-3,.,TGCAGCGTTGAACTCGGGGTCGGGAGCACAGATACGCAGTATTTT,CSVELGVGSTDTQYF
many,TRBV6-1,TRBJ1-1,.,TGTGCCACTCACCGGGACTTCATCACTGAAGCTTTCTTT,CATHRDFITEAFF
many,TRBV21-1,TRBJ1-3,.,TGTGCCAGCAGCAATGCGGGGACGTCTGGAAACACCATATATTTT,CASSNAGTSGNTIYF
many,TRBV24-1,TRBJ2-1,TRBD1,TGTGCCACCAGTGTCGACAGGGGTGGCTACAATGAGCAGTTCTTC,CATSVDRGGYNEQFF